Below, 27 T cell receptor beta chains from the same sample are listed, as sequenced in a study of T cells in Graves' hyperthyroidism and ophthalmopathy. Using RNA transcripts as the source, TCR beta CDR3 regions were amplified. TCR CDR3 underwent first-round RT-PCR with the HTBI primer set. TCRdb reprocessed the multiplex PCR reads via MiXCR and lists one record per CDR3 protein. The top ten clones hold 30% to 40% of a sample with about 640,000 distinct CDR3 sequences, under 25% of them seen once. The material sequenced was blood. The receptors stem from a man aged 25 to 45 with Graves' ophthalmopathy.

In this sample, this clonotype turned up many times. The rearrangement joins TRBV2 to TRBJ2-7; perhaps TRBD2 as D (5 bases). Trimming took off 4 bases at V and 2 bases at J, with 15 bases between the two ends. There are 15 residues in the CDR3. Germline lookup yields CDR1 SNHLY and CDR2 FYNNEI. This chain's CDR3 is CASSGPGLLTYEQYF. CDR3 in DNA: TGTGCCAGCAGTGGCCCCGGACTCCTGACCTACGAGCAGTACTTC.

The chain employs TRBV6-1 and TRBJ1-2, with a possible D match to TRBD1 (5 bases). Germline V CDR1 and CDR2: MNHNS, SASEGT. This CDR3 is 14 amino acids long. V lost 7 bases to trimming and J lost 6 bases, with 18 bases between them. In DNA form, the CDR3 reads TGTGCCAGCACCCCGCCCCAGGGAGTGAATGGCTACACCTTC. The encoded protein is CASTPPQGVNGYTF.

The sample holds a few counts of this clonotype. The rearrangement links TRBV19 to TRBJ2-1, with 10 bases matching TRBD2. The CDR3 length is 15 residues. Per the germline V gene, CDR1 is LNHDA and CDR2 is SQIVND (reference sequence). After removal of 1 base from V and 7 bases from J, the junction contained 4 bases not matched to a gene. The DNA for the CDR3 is TGTGCCAGTAGTATAGGGCTAGCGGGAGTTAATGAGCAGTTCTTC. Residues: CASSIGLAGVNEQFF.

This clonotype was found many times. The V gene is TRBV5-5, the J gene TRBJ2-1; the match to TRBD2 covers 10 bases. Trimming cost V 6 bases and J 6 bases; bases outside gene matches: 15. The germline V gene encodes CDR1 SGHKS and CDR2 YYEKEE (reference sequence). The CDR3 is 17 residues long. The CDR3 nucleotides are TGTGCCAGCACTGAACTAGCGGGATCCCGAGGGTTCAATGAGCAGTTCTTC. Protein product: CASTELAGSRGFNEQFF.

CDR3 nucleotide sequence: TGTGCCAGCAGCTTAGATTACATCGTGGAACGGTTGAGCTCCTACGAGCAGTACTTC. Translated: CASSLDYIVERLSSYEQYF. This rearrangement joins TRBV11-2 to TRBJ2-7; D not certain. This CDR3 is built from 19 residues. Germline CDR1 and CDR2: SGHAT and FQNNGV. Trimming left V 0 bases short and J 0 bases short, with 21 bases between.

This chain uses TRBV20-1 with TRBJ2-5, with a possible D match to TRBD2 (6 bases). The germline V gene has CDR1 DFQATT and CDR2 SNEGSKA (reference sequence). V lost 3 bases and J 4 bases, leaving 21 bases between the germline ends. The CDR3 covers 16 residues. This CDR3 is CSARPLIRGFGETQYF. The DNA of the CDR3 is TGCAGTGCTAGGCCTCTCATTCGGGGGTTTGGAGAGACCCAGTACTTC.

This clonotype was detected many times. The CDR3 sequence is CAWSGERARGSSYNEQFF. The DNA for the CDR3 is TGTGCCTGGAGTGGCGAAAGGGCGCGCGGGAGCTCCTACAATGAGCAGTTCTTC. The chain carries TRBV30 and TRBJ2-1; TRBD2 matches 7 bases. The germline gives CDR1 GTSNPN, CDR2 SVGIG (reference sequence). The V and J ends lost 1 base and 0 bases, in that order; junction bases with no gene match: 12. The CDR3 totals 18 residues.

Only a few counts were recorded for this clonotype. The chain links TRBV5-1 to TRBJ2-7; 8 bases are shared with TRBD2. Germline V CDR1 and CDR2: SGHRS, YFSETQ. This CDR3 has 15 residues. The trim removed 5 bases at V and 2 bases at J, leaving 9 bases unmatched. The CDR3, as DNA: TGCGCCAGCAGGCGGGGGGCAGGGGACACCTACGAGCAGTACTTC. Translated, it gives CASRRGAGDTYEQYF.

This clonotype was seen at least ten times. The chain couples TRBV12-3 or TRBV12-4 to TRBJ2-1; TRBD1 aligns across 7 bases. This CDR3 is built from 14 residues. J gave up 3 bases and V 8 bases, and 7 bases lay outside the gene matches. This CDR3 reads CASRPGQLYNEQFF. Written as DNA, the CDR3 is TGTGCCAGCCGACCGGGACAGCTCTACAATGAGCAGTTCTTC.

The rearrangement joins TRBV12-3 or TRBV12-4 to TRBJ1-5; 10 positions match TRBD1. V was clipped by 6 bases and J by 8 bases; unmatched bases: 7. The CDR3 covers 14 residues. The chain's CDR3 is CASRLGQGGKPQHF. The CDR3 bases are TGTGCCAGCAGGCTAGGACAGGGGGGTAAGCCCCAGCATTTT.

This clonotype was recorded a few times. CDR3 DNA sequence: TGTGCCAGTAGTACCGGGACAACGACAGGGGAGCTGTTTTTT. Translated, it gives CASSTGTTTGELFF. The chain employs TRBV19 and TRBJ2-2; tentatively, D is TRBD1 (6 bases). Trimming removed 4 bases from V and 8 bases from J, with 14 bases in between. Per germline, CDR1 LNHDA and CDR2 SQIVND (reference sequence). The CDR3 contains 14 residues.

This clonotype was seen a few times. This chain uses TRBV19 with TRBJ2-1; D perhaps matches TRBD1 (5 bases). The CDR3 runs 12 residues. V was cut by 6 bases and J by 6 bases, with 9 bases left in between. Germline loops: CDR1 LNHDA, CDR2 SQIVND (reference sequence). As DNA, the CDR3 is TGTGCCAGTAGAGGGGTGGGCAATGAGCAGTTCTTC. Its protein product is CASRGVGNEQFF. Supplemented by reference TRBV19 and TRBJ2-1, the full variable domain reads DGGITQSPKYLFRKEGQNVTLSCEQNLNHDAMYWYRQDPGQGLRLIYYSQIVNDFQKGDIAEGYSVSREKKESFPLTVTSAQKNPTAFYLCASRGVGNEQFFGPGTRLTVL.

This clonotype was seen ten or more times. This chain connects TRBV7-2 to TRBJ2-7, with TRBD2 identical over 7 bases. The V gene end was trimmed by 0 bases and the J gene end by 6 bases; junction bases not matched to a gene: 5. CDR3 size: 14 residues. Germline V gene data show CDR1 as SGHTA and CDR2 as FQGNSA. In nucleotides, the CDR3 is TGTGCCAGCAGCTTAGCCCATCCTAGCGGCGAGCAGTACTTC. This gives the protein CASSLAHPSGEQYF. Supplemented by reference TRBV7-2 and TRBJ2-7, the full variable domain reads GAGVSQSPSNKVTEKGKDVELRCDPISGHTALYWYRQSLGQGLEFLIYFQGNSAPDKSGLPSDRFSAERTGGSVSTLTIQRTQQEDSAVYLCASSLAHPSGEQYFGPGTRLTVT.

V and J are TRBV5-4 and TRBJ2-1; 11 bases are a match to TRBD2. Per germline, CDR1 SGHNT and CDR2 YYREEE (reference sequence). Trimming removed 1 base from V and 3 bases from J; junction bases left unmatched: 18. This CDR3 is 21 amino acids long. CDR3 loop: CASSLTWGGLAGPPYYNEQFF. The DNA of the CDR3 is TGTGCCAGCAGCTTGACGTGGGGAGGACTAGCGGGCCCTCCCTACTACAATGAGCAGTTCTTC.

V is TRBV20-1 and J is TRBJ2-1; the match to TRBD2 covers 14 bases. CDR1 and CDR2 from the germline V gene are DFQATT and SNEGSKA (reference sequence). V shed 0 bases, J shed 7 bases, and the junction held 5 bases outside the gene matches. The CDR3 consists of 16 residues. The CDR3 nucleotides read TGCAGTGCTAGAGAGGCTGGGACTAGCGGGAGTAATGAGCAGTTCTTC. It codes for CSAREAGTSGSNEQFF.

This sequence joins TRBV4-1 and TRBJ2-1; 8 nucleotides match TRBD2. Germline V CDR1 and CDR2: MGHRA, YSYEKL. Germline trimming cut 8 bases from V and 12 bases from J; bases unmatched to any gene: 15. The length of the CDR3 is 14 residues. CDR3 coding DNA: TGCGCCAGCGCCGAAATCAGCACGGCGGGAGGGCAGTTCTTC. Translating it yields CASAEISTAGGQFF.

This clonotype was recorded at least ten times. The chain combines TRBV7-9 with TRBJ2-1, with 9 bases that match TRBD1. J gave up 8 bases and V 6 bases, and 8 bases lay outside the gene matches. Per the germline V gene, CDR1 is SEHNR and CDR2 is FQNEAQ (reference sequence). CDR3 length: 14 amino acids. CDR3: CASSFPGQGYEQFF. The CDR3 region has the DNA TGTGCCAGCAGTTTCCCGGGACAGGGTTATGAGCAGTTCTTC.

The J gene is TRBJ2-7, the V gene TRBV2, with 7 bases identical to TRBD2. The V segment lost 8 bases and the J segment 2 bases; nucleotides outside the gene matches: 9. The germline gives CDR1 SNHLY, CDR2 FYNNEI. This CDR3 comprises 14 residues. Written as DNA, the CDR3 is TGTGCCAGCGCCGGGTCTAGCGGCCCCTACGAGCAGTACTTC. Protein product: CASAGSSGPYEQYF.

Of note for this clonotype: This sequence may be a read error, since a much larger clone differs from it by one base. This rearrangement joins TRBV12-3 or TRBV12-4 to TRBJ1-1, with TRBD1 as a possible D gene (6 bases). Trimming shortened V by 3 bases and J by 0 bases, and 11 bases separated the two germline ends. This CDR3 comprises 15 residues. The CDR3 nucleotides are TGTGCCAGCAGTTTGGGGGCAGAGGTGAACACTGAAGCTTTCTTT. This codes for CASSLGAEVNTEAFF.

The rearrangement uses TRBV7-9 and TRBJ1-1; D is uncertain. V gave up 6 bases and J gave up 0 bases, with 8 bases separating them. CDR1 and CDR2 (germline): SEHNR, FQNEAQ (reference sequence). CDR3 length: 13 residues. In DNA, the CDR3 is TGTGCCAGCAGGAGTGGGTTGAACACTGAAGCTTTCTTT. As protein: CASRSGLNTEAFF.

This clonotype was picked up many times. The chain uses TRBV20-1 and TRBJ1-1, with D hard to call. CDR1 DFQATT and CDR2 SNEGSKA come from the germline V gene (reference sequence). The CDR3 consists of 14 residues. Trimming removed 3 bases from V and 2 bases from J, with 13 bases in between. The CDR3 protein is CSARRGGPNTEAFF. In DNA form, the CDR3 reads TGCAGTGCTAGGAGAGGCGGACCCAACACTGAAGCTTTCTTT.

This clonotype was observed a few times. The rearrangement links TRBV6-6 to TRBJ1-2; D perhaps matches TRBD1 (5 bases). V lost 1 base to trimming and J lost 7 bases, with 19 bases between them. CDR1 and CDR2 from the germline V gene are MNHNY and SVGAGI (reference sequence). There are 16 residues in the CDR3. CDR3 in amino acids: CASSYYSGPQPGGYTF. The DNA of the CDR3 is TGTGCCAGCAGTTACTATTCGGGACCTCAGCCAGGTGGCTACACCTTC.

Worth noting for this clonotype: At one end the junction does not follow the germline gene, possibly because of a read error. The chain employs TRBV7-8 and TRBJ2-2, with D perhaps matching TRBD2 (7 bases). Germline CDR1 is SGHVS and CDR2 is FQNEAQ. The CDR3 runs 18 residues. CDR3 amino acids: CASTLNPGGWLDTEELFF. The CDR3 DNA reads TGTGCCAGCACTTTAAATCCGGGGGGCTGGTTGGACACCGAGGAGCTGTTTTTT.

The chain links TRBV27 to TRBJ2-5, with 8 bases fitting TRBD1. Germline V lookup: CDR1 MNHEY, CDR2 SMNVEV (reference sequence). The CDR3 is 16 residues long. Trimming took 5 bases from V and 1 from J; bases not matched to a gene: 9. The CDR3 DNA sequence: TGTGCCAGCAGTCCGCAGGACAGGGCCCTCCAAGAGACCCAGTACTTC. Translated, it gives CASSPQDRALQETQYF.

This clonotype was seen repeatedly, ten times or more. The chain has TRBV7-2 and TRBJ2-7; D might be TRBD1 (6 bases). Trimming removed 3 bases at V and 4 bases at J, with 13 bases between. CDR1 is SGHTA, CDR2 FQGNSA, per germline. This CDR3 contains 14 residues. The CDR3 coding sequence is TGTGCCAGCAGCTTCGGGACAACGAAGTACGAGCAGTACTTC. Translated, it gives CASSFGTTKYEQYF.

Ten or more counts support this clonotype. CDR3 sequence reads: CASSWGISPQPYEQYF. CDR3 DNA sequence: TGTGCCAGCAGTTGGGGGATATCCCCGCAACCCTACGAGCAGTACTTC. This sequence joins TRBV6-1 and TRBJ2-7; D may correspond to TRBD1 or TRBD2 (5 bases each). Trimming stripped 5 bases from V and 2 bases from J, with 19 bases between. The CDR3 runs 16 residues. Germline V gene data show CDR1 as MNHNS and CDR2 as SASEGT.

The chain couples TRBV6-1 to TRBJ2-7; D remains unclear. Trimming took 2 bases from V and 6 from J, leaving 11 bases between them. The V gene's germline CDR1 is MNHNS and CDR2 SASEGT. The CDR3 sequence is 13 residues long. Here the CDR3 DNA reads TGTGCCAGCAGTGAAAGTTTGCTTCTCGAGCAGTACTTC. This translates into CASSESLLLEQYF.